Each of the 10 T cell receptor beta chains below was sequenced from the same sample in a study of CXCR3-negative and CXCR3-positive naive CD8 T cells. The TRB libraries of cDNA were built by UMI-labeled 5' RACE. TCRdb reanalyzed the 5' RACE reads, giving one entry per CDR3 protein sequence and no DNA. The sample table includes about 58,000 distinct CDR3 sequences. The source material was naive CXCR3- CD8+ T cells from blood. Subset denoted: CD45RO-CCR7+CD27+CD95- naive CD8+ T cells lacking CXCR3 (TNR3-). The receptors derive from a human donor in good health. Some clones in this sample may be carry-over from other donors' samples.

The chain has TRBV12-3 or TRBV12-4 and TRBJ1-5; TCRdb selects TRBD1, and the lack of DNA leaves this call unchecked. The CDR3 runs 14 residues. This chain's CDR3 is CASSWRQGEQPQHF.

V and J are TRBV7-8 and TRBJ1-1. Germline loops: CDR1 SGHVS, CDR2 FQNEAQ. This CDR3 contains 14 residues. The CDR3 spells CASSLVAFNTEAFF.

The chain recombines TRBV7-2 with TRBJ2-1; TCRdb's D gene call, TRBD2, goes unchecked for lack of DNA. Germline V gives CDR1 SGHTA, CDR2 FQGNSA. The CDR3 loop spans 17 amino acids. This chain's CDR3 is CASSVYSGLAGNNEQFF. Supplemented by reference TRBV7-2 and TRBJ2-1, the full variable domain reads GAGVSQSPSNKVTEKGKDVELRCDPISGHTALYWYRQSLGQGLEFLIYFQGNSAPDKSGLPSDRFSAERTGGSVSTLTIQRTQQEDSAVYLCASSVYSGLAGNNEQFFGPGTRLTVL.

V and J are TRBV5-1 and TRBJ2-1; TCRdb's D gene call, TRBD2, goes unchecked for lack of DNA. Germline V gene lookup returns CDR1 SGHRS and CDR2 YFSETQ. This CDR3 has 14 amino acids. The CDR3 loop reads CASSLEDRGNEQFF.

The rearrangement links TRBV29-1 to TRBJ1-2; TCRdb's D call, TRBD1, is unchecked because there is no DNA. CDR3 length: 14 residues. CDR1 is SQVTM, CDR2 ANQGSEA, per germline. CDR3 in amino acids: CSVATPALNYGYTF.

The rearrangement links TRBV7-3 to TRBJ2-5; the D call from TCRdb, TRBD2, cannot be confirmed without DNA. CDR3 length: 14 amino acids. Per the germline V gene, CDR1 is SGHTA and CDR2 is FQGTGA. CDR3: CASSFGLAGETQYF.

The gene calls are TRBV19 and TRBJ2-1. CDR3 size: 12 residues. Germline V gene lookup returns CDR1 LNHDA and CDR2 SQIVND (reference sequence). This CDR3 reads CASSITWGEQFF.

The rearrangement uses TRBV20-1 and TRBJ2-1; with no DNA, the TCRdb D assignment of TRBD2 cannot be verified. From germline, CDR1 is DFQATT and CDR2 SNEGSKA (reference sequence). The CDR3 has 16 amino acids. The CDR3 sequence: CSARSITGPPYNEQFF.

V is TRBV19 and J is TRBJ1-5. From germline, CDR1 is LNHDA and CDR2 SQIVND (reference sequence). The CDR3 extends over 15 amino acids. The CDR3 protein is CARRDRLYSNQPQHF.

V usage is TRBV20-1 and J usage is TRBJ2-2; TCRdb indicates TRBD2, and absent DNA this call remains unverified. The CDR3 is made up of 19 amino acids. Germline lookup yields CDR1 DFQATT and CDR2 SNEGSKA (reference sequence). The CDR3 region is CSARDLASEGGGDTGELFF.